One sample yielded the 21 T cell receptor beta chains listed below, sequenced in a study of CD8 T cells in ankylosing spondylitis. TCRdb reanalysed the 5' RACE reads using MiXCR and keeps one entry per CDR3 protein. The sample has 30,000 to 35,000 distinct CDR3 sequences; around 30% are singletons. The sample taken for sequencing was synovial fluid, either unsorted or a sorted T cell fraction (not recorded which). The source of these receptors is a male donor with ankylosing spondylitis.

The chain recombines TRBV2 with TRBJ2-3, with a possible D match to TRBD1 (5 bases). Per the germline V gene, CDR1 is SNHLY and CDR2 is FYNNEI. This CDR3 spans 14 amino acids. V was clipped by 2 bases and J by 4 bases, with 10 bases between them. Written as DNA, the CDR3 is TGTGCCAGCAGTGAACAGGGCCCCCCAGATACGCAGTATTTT. This gives the protein CASSEQGPPDTQYF.

The J gene is TRBJ2-2, the V gene TRBV20-1; D is possibly TRBD1 or TRBD2 (5 bases each). Germline V gene data show CDR1 as DFQATT and CDR2 as SNEGSKA (reference sequence). The CDR3 loop spans 15 amino acids. V dropped 0 bases and J dropped 7 bases, with 15 bases sitting between them. The CDR3 sequence: CSARDRGRADGELFF. The CDR3 DNA reads TGCAGTGCTAGAGATCGGGGCAGGGCGGACGGGGAGCTGTTTTTT.

This clonotype was picked up a small number of times. CDR3 sequence: CASSHTSEPYNEQFF. DNA of the CDR3: TGTGCCAGCAGCCACACTAGCGAACCCTACAATGAGCAGTTCTTC. The chain combines TRBV7-2 with TRBJ2-1; 7 bases align to TRBD2. The ends lost 5 bases at V and 2 bases at J; junction bases unmatched: 6. Germline CDR1 and CDR2: SGHTA and FQGNSA. The length of the CDR3 is 15 residues.

V is TRBV12-5 and J is TRBJ1-5; no clear D gene. Trimming removed 6 bases at V and 0 bases at J, with 9 bases between. This CDR3 has 14 residues. Germline CDR1 reads LGHNT; CDR2 reads FRNRAP. Here the CDR3 DNA reads TGTGCTAGTGGACTCAGTGATAGCAATCAGCCCCAGCATTTT. This encodes CASGLSDSNQPQHF.

This clonotype was seen repeatedly, ten times or more. This rearrangement joins TRBV3-1 to TRBJ1-3; no firm D call. CDR1 and CDR2 (germline): LGHDT, YNNKEL (reference sequence). Deletions cut 10 bases from V and 2 bases from J, with 9 bases between. CDR3 length: 12 residues. CDR3 protein: CATPGAGNTIYF. The CDR3 DNA reads as TGTGCCACCCCCGGGGCTGGAAACACCATATATTTT.

This rearrangement joins TRBV5-6 to TRBJ1-5; the D is unclear. This CDR3 is 16 amino acids long. Trimming removed 1 base from V and 0 bases from J, with 11 bases in between. Germline V gene lookup returns CDR1 SGHDT and CDR2 YYEEEE. The chain's CDR3 is CASSLKDGPSNQPQHF. The CDR3 DNA is TGTGCCAGCAGCTTGAAGGACGGGCCTAGCAATCAGCCCCAGCATTTT. Using reference TRBV5-6 and TRBJ1-5 for the parts outside the CDR3, the full variable domain is DAGVTQSPTHLIKTRGQQVTLRCSPKSGHDTVSWYQQALGQGPQFIFQYYEEEERQRGNFPDRFSGHQFPNYSSELNVNALLLGDSALYLCASSLKDGPSNQPQHFGDGTRLSIL.

This clonotype was seen ten or more times. The V gene is TRBV6-2 or TRBV6-3, the J gene TRBJ2-7; D is perhaps TRBD2 (6 bases). The CDR3 runs 12 residues. Germline CDR1 reads MNHEY; CDR2 reads SVGEGT. V lost 2 bases and J lost 5, with 7 bases in between. The CDR3 spells CASSYGGNEQYF. DNA for the CDR3: TGTGCCAGCAGTTACGGGGGGAACGAGCAGTACTTC.

The J gene is TRBJ1-2, the V gene TRBV5-6, with D perhaps matching TRBD1 (6 bases). The CDR3 length is 17 residues. Between the trimmed V and J ends, which lost 3 bases and 0 bases, there was a span of 18 bases. CDR1 is SGHDT, CDR2 YYEEEE, per germline. CDR3 amino acids: CASSSKVWGQTNYGYTF. For the CDR3, the DNA is TGTGCCAGCAGCTCTAAAGTTTGGGGGCAGACTAACTATGGCTACACCTTC.

This clonotype was detected a few times. The chain couples TRBV6-1 to TRBJ2-1, with D perhaps matching TRBD2 (6 bases). V was trimmed by 2 bases and J by 10 bases, leaving 12 bases between them. The CDR3 sequence is 13 residues long. The germline gives CDR1 MNHNS, CDR2 SASEGT. CDR3 loop: CASSELSEGEQFF. The CDR3 nucleotides read TGTGCCAGCAGTGAATTGTCGGAGGGCGAGCAGTTCTTC.

This chain's CDR3 is CASSDPGTPIAPYSYNEQFF. The CDR3 coding sequence is TGTGCCAGCAGCGATCCGGGGACTCCTATTGCTCCTTACTCTTACAATGAGCAGTTCTTC. This chain uses TRBV11-1 with TRBJ2-1; a possible D gene is TRBD2 (6 bases). CDR3 length equals 20 residues. The germline V gene has CDR1 SGHAT and CDR2 FQDESV (reference sequence). V was trimmed by 5 bases and J by 4 bases, leaving 30 bases between them.

This chain joins TRBV7-2 and TRBJ2-1; perhaps TRBD2 as D (5 bases). The CDR3 spans 14 residues. The ends were cut back, 0 bases at V and 6 bases at J, with 9 bases in the middle. Germline V gene sequence: CDR1 SGHTA, CDR2 FQGNSA. CDR3: CASSLAGAANEQFF. CDR3 in DNA: TGTGCCAGCAGCTTAGCGGGAGCGGCCAATGAGCAGTTCTTC.

This clonotype was detected many times. The CDR3, as DNA: TGTGCTAGTGGTTCGGGGGCGGTTCCCGATTACTCCTACAATGAGCAGTTCTTC. Amino acids: CASGSGAVPDYSYNEQFF. The chain carries TRBV12-5 and TRBJ2-1; D may be TRBD1 or TRBD2 (6 bases each). The CDR3 covers 18 residues. V lost 4 bases and J lost 0, with 19 bases in between. Germline V CDR1 and CDR2: LGHNT, FRNRAP.

This clonotype was detected only a few times. The CDR3 DNA is TGCGCCAGCAGCCAAGATAGCGGGTTCTCGCAAGAGACCCAGTACTTC. Amino acids: CASSQDSGFSQETQYF. J is TRBJ2-5 and V is TRBV4-1; 7 bases are shared with TRBD2. This CDR3 region has 16 residues. CDR1 is MGHRA and CDR2 is YSYEKL in the germline V gene. The V and J ends lost 0 bases and 2 bases, in that order; junction bases with no gene match: 6.

This chain links TRBV19 with TRBJ2-1, with TRBD1 matching 7 bases. The V gene's germline CDR1 is LNHDA and CDR2 SQIVND (reference sequence). The CDR3 length is 14 residues. Trimming at V came to 2 bases and at J to 7 bases, leaving 5 bases not matched to a gene. CDR3 sequence: CASSIPTGRNEQFF. The CDR3 DNA sequence: TGTGCCAGTAGTATACCGACAGGGCGGAATGAGCAGTTCTTC.

In this sample, this clonotype turned up many times. The CDR3 region has the DNA TGCGCCAGCAGCTTGGAACAGGGGCAGAACACTGAAGCTTTCTTT. It encodes CASSLEQGQNTEAFF. V is TRBV5-1 and J is TRBJ1-1; 7 bases agree with TRBD1. J lost 1 base, V lost 0 bases, and 3 bases had no gene match. CDR3 length: 15 residues. The germline V gene encodes CDR1 SGHRS and CDR2 YFSETQ.

This clonotype was counted between two and nine times. The chain joins TRBV18 to TRBJ2-7, with a possible D match to TRBD1 (7 bases). Germline V gene sequence: CDR1 KGHSH, CDR2 LQKENI. This CDR3 has 14 amino acids. Trimming pared 6 bases from V and 4 bases from J, leaving 16 bases between. Here the CDR3 reads CASSRGTAIYEQYF. CDR3 sequence (DNA): TGTGCCAGCTCCCGGGGGACAGCGATTTACGAGCAGTACTTC.

The rearrangement joins TRBV12-3 or TRBV12-4 to TRBJ1-2; D might be TRBD1 (6 bases). The length of the CDR3 is 13 residues. Trimming shortened V by 6 bases and J by 7 bases, and 15 bases separated the two germline ends. The CDR3 DNA reads TGTGCCAGCAGGGGCGGGGGGGCGCGTGGCTACACCTTC. Its translation: CASRGGGARGYTF.

The gene calls are TRBV5-3 and TRBJ1-5, with TRBD1 matching 10 bases. TRBV5-3 is an ORF for which the function is uncertain. The CDR3 extends over 17 amino acids. J lost 5 bases, V lost 3 bases, and 11 bases had no gene match. The CDR3 loop reads CARSWETPDRGDQPQHF. CDR3 in DNA: TGTGCCAGAAGCTGGGAAACCCCGGACAGGGGGGATCAGCCCCAGCATTTT.

This clonotype was detected many times. The rearrangement joins TRBV6-1 to TRBJ1-1; D gene unclear. This CDR3 has 11 residues. CDR1 MNHNS and CDR2 SASEGT come from the germline V gene. Trimming shortened V by 11 bases and J by 8 bases, and 15 bases separated the two germline ends. CDR3 protein: CALVPSLEAFF. For the CDR3, the DNA is TGTGCCTTGGTACCCAGTCTCGAAGCTTTCTTT.

This clonotype was detected only a few times. The chain couples TRBV29-1 to TRBJ2-1; 7 bases fit TRBD2. Germline CDR1 SQVTM, CDR2 ANQGSEA. The V segment lost 4 bases and the J segment 7 bases; nucleotides outside the gene matches: 16. CDR3 size: 16 residues. The CDR3 DNA reads as TGCAGCGTTGTTCCGCTAGCGGTTATGGGCGTAAATGAGCAGTTCTTC. Amino acid sequence: CSVVPLAVMGVNEQFF.

This CDR3 is CASSSYNRGLGIGELFF. CDR3 sequence (DNA): TGTGCCAGCAGCTCATATAACAGGGGGCTAGGTATCGGGGAGCTGTTTTTT. The V gene is TRBV11-2, the J gene TRBJ2-2; TRBD1 matches 9 bases. This CDR3 is 17 amino acids long. Trimming took 4 bases from V and 7 from J; bases not matched to a gene: 13. Germline CDR1 SGHAT, CDR2 FQNNGV.